This T cell receptor (beta chain) is from a study of T cell repertoires in cytomegalovirus infection. Looking at the study overall: Carrying CMV and the relevant HLA type showed in public TCR beta signatures.

Study results and caveats: Using cumulative public TCR beta family frequency, the authors identified those who carried CMV together with the relevant HLA. The study found HLA-C-restricted CMV-specific TCR beta clonotypes dominating the ex vivo response.

Via MiXCR, TCRdb re-called the reads, giving one row per CDR3 protein. Of fewer than 650,000 distinct CDR3 sequences in the sample, around two fifths are singletons; the top ten hold 48%. The CDR3 consists of 11 residues. Looked up from germline, CDR1 is MNHNY and CDR2 is SVGAGI (reference sequence). Trimming took 6 bases from V and 11 from J, leaving 13 bases between them. On this clonotype itself: No antigen is known for it.

This chain connects TRBV6-6 to TRBJ1-1; D is unclear. The source is a human donor in good health (CMV status not recorded). Some clones in this sample may be carry-over from other donors' samples. Source: cultured PBMCs, taken from culture after CMV antigen stimulation. The DNA for the CDR3 is TGTGCCAGCAGCGAGAACACGCGGGCTTTCTTT. Its translation: CASSENTRAFF.